This passage covers 22 T cell receptor beta chains from one sample sequenced in a study of read filtering for tumor transcriptome and immune sequencing. The library was built from roughly 400 ng RNA with molecular barcoded adaptors for alpha/delta and beta/gamma chains. MiXCR, run by TCRdb on the reads, gives a single entry per CDR3 protein. Counted here are more than 100,000 distinct CDR3 sequences, around 14% occurring once; the ten biggest clones make up just under 8.5%. What was sequenced was a population of CD138-negative cells sorted from bone marrow. Source of these receptors: a donor aged 40 or older with multiple myeloma.

In this sample, this clonotype turned up many times. V is TRBV12-3 or TRBV12-4 and J is TRBJ1-2; D is undetermined. V was trimmed by 3 bases and J by 3 bases, leaving 8 bases between them. The CDR3 has 13 amino acids. CDR3 DNA sequence: TGTGCCAGCAGTTTTGCCCAAGACTATGGCTACACCTTC. Residues: CASSFAQDYGYTF.

In its sample, this clonotype was seen many times. J is TRBJ1-5 and V is TRBV5-8; TRBD1 might be the D (6 bases). The CDR3 is 14 residues long. Germline CDR1 and CDR2: SGHTS and YDEGEE. V was cut by 4 bases and J by 6 bases, with 14 bases left in between. The CDR3 spells CASSPGQFGQPQHF. The CDR3 DNA follows: TGTGCCAGCAGCCCCGGACAGTTTGGTCAGCCCCAGCATTTT.

This clonotype was counted many times. The chain uses TRBV19 and TRBJ2-1; D may be TRBD1 (6 bases). CDR3 length: 15 residues. Germline V gene sequence: CDR1 LNHDA, CDR2 SQIVND (reference sequence). Between the trimmed V and J ends, which lost 3 bases and 10 bases, there was a span of 19 bases. Here the CDR3 reads CASSIGMGPQGEQFF. CDR3 bases: TGTGCCAGTAGTATCGGAATGGGGCCCCAGGGGGAGCAGTTCTTC.

This clonotype was counted many times. The V gene is TRBV12-3 or TRBV12-4, the J gene TRBJ2-5, with TRBD2 identical over 10 bases. This CDR3 comprises 16 residues. The J segment lost 5 bases and the V segment lost 6 bases, leaving 12 bases of the junction unmatched. The CDR3 spells CASRQEKREGIETQYF. Here the CDR3 DNA reads TGTGCCAGCAGACAGGAGAAGCGGGAGGGGATTGAGACCCAGTACTTC.

This clonotype occurred many times. The rearrangement joins TRBV12-3 or TRBV12-4 to TRBJ2-3; maybe TRBD1 (5 bases). The CDR3 has 13 amino acids. V lost 7 bases and J 7 bases, leaving 15 bases between the germline ends. This CDR3 reads CASIRQYTNTQYF. CDR3 sequence (DNA): TGTGCCAGCATCCGACAGTACACGAATACGCAGTATTTT.

The table lists this clonotype with many counts. The rearrangement uses TRBV29-1 and TRBJ2-5, with D uncertain. The V end lost 2 bases, the J end lost 0 bases, and 1 base lay between the germline ends. Germline CDR1 and CDR2: SQVTM and ANQGSEA. CDR3 length equals 11 residues. The CDR3 loop is CSVEHQETQYF. The CDR3 DNA follows: TGCAGCGTTGAACACCAAGAGACCCAGTACTTC.

This clonotype appeared many times. The chain is built from TRBV6-5 and TRBJ2-2; D ambiguous. The V end lost 6 bases, the J end lost 7 bases, and 6 bases lay between the germline ends. Germline V gene sequence: CDR1 MNHEY, CDR2 SVGAGI. This CDR3 has 11 amino acids. Here the CDR3 reads CASSSLGELFF. CDR3 nucleotide sequence: TGTGCCAGCAGCTCCCTCGGGGAGCTGTTTTTT.

This clonotype was seen a handful of times. The rearrangement uses TRBV11-2 and TRBJ2-1; 8 bases are shared with TRBD2. The CDR3 loop spans 17 amino acids. The V and J ends lost 2 bases and 0 bases, in that order; junction bases with no gene match: 6. The germline gives CDR1 SGHAT, CDR2 FQNNGV. CDR3 residues: CASSLLSGRASYNEQFF. In DNA, the CDR3 is TGTGCCAGCAGCTTATTATCCGGGAGGGCCTCCTACAATGAGCAGTTCTTC.

Ten or more counts support this clonotype. The chain uses TRBV12-5 and TRBJ2-1; 11 nucleotides line up with TRBD2. Trimming cost V 1 base and J 9 bases; bases outside gene matches: 11. The germline gives CDR1 LGHNT, CDR2 FRNRAP. The CDR3 consists of 17 residues. The CDR3 bases are TGTGCTAGTGGTTTGGGGGGTAGCGGGAGGGCCCCAGGTGAGCAGTTCTTC. Translating gives CASGLGGSGRAPGEQFF.

This clonotype was picked up many times. V usage is TRBV24-1 and J usage is TRBJ1-5; D might be TRBD1 (5 bases). This CDR3 has 16 amino acids. The V gene's germline CDR1 is KGHDR and CDR2 SFDVKD. V gave up 0 bases and J gave up 9 bases, with 17 bases separating them. The CDR3: CATSDLNRQGRRPQHF. The CDR3 bases are TGTGCCACCAGTGATTTGAACCGTCAGGGAAGAAGGCCCCAGCATTTT.

In this sample, this clonotype turned up many times. The V and J genes are TRBV5-5 and TRBJ2-7; 7 bases agree with TRBD1. With 0 bases clipped from V and 2 bases from J, the junction kept 8 bases outside the gene matches. CDR1 and CDR2 from the germline V gene are SGHKS and YYEKEE (reference sequence). There are 16 residues in the CDR3. The CDR3 spells CASSLVGTVAAYEQYF. The DNA for the CDR3 is TGTGCCAGCAGCTTGGTGGGGACAGTAGCCGCCTACGAGCAGTACTTC. The full variable domain, rest sourced from reference TRBV5-5 and TRBJ2-7, is DAGVTQSPTHLIKTRGQQVTLRCSPISGHKSVSWYQQVLGQGPQFIFQYYEKEERGRGNFPDRFSARQFPNYSSELNVNALLLGDSALYLCASSLVGTVAAYEQYFGPGTRLTVT.

The chain employs TRBV12-3 or TRBV12-4 and TRBJ2-1, with D possibly being TRBD2 (5 bases). The CDR3 has 12 amino acids. Trimming took off 7 bases at V and 10 bases at J, with 14 bases between the two ends. CDR3: CASTYLREEQFF. As DNA, the CDR3 is TGTGCCAGCACCTACTTAAGGGAGGAGCAGTTCTTC.

In the case of this clonotype: One end of the junction does not line up with germline, which may come from a read error. V and J are TRBV11-3 and TRBJ2-1; weak D call: TRBD2 (6 bases). This CDR3 has 14 amino acids. Looked up from germline, CDR1 is SGHNT and CDR2 is YENEEA. CDR3 sequence reads: CASSSASAYSEQFF. CDR3 nucleotides: TGTGCCTCTTCGTCGGCTAGCGCCTACAGTGAGCAGTTCTTC.

This clonotype was counted ten times or more. The rearrangement joins TRBV15 to TRBJ2-5; unclear D gene. This CDR3 has 16 residues. Germline CDR1 and CDR2: LNHNV and YYDKDF (reference sequence). Trimming took 0 bases from V and 2 from J, leaving 13 bases between them. CDR3 sequence: CATSRDHWADQETQYF. The CDR3 DNA is TGTGCCACCAGCAGAGATCATTGGGCAGATCAAGAGACCCAGTACTTC.

This clonotype was found many times. The rearrangement uses TRBV19 and TRBJ2-7; 7 bases agree with TRBD1. V lost 7 bases, J lost 2 bases, and 8 bases stayed unmatched. CDR1 is LNHDA, CDR2 SQIVND, per germline (reference sequence). The CDR3 has 14 amino acids. CDR3: CASNHRDRPYEQYF. CDR3 DNA: TGTGCCAGTAATCACCGGGACAGACCCTACGAGCAGTACTTC.

Many counts were recorded for this clonotype. The rearrangement joins TRBV4-1 to TRBJ2-2, with 8 bases that match TRBD2. Losses at the gene ends were 0 bases for V and 1 base for J; bases not matched to a gene: 7. The CDR3 spans 18 residues. Germline V gene data show CDR1 as MGHRA and CDR2 as YSYEKL. CDR3 protein: CASSQDMGRGGNTGELFF. The CDR3 nucleotides read TGCGCCAGCAGCCAAGATATGGGACGGGGGGGGAACACCGGGGAGCTGTTTTTT.

This clonotype was recorded many times. The CDR3 DNA follows: TGCAGCGTTGTCTTGGGTGGGGCCTACGAGCAGTACTTC. The encoded protein is CSVVLGGAYEQYF. This chain links TRBV29-1 with TRBJ2-7; D uncertain. CDR1 is SQVTM, CDR2 ANQGSEA, per germline. CDR3 size: 13 residues. Trimming cost V 4 bases and J 2 bases, with 12 bases left between them.

Ten or more counts support this clonotype. The chain links TRBV29-1 to TRBJ2-1; D call uncertain. This CDR3 contains 12 residues. Germline values: CDR1 SQVTM, CDR2 ANQGSEA. V lost 1 base to trimming and J lost 7 bases, with 8 bases between them. In DNA, the CDR3 is TGCAGCGTTGAAGGAGTTTCAAATGAGCAGTTCTTC. This gives the protein CSVEGVSNEQFF.

This clonotype has just one count. CDR3 sequence: CASSIGPGNEQFF. The CDR3 coding sequence is TGTGCCAGTAGTATAGGCCCGGGGAATGAGCAGTTCTTC. V and J are TRBV19 and TRBJ2-1, with D maybe TRBD2 (5 bases). Trimming pared 1 base from V and 7 bases from J, leaving 8 bases between. This CDR3 is built from 13 residues. Per the germline V gene, CDR1 is LNHDA and CDR2 is SQIVND (reference sequence).

This clonotype was counted ten times or more. The V call is TRBV20-1, the J call TRBJ2-2; 7 bases agree with TRBD2. The CDR3 is made up of 16 amino acids. V lost 5 bases and J lost 0; bases outside the gene matches: 9. Germline V gene sequence: CDR1 DFQATT, CDR2 SNEGSKA (reference sequence). CDR3 DNA: TGCAGTGCTGACTCGGGGGGAGGCGCGAACACCGGGGAGCTGTTTTTT. As protein: CSADSGGGANTGELFF.

This clonotype was observed many times. The chain carries TRBV7-2 and TRBJ2-1; 8 nucleotides align to TRBD2. CDR1 is SGHTA and CDR2 is FQGNSA in the germline V gene. There are 17 residues in the CDR3. The ends lost 3 bases at V and 4 bases at J; junction bases unmatched: 11. The CDR3 DNA follows: TGTGCCAGCAGCTTTAGTCCGTTAGCGGGACGATACAATGAGCAGTTCTTC. This translates into CASSFSPLAGRYNEQFF.

This clonotype has just a few counts. The V call is TRBV4-3, the J call TRBJ2-1; 14 nucleotides match TRBD2. Per germline, CDR1 LGHNA and CDR2 YSLEER. V dropped 5 bases and J dropped 8; count of bases not matched to a gene: 11. The CDR3 totals 17 residues. The CDR3: CASSATGTSGRGDEQFF. The CDR3 DNA follows: TGCGCCAGCAGCGCAACCGGGACTAGCGGGAGAGGGGATGAGCAGTTCTTC.